These 20 T cell receptor beta chains share one sample of origin, sequenced in a study of blood T cell repertoires in COVID-19. Generated by immunoSEQ multiplex PCR, the TCRdb table keeps only in-frame clones and is missing some. Among roughly 97,000 clones listed, about 89% were seen once. Sequenced sample: peripheral blood. These receptors all stem from a human donor in a cohort sampled during active COVID-19.

The CDR3 DNA is TGTGCCAGCAGAGTGGGCGGGGGCGTCTCCTACGAGCAGTACTTC. As protein: CASRVGGGVSYEQYF. The V call is TRBV28, the J call TRBJ2-7; a possible D gene is TRBD2 (7 bases). V was shortened by 6 bases and J by 0 bases, with 15 bases between the two germline ends. Germline V gene lookup returns CDR1 MDHEN and CDR2 SYDVKM. CDR3 length: 15 residues.

The chain couples TRBV4-1 to TRBJ2-1, with D tentatively TRBD1 (6 bases). V lost 4 bases, J lost 4 bases, and 11 bases lay in between. CDR1 MGHRA and CDR2 YSYEKL come from the germline V gene. The CDR3 is made up of 14 amino acids. The CDR3 nucleotides read TGCGCCAGCAGCCCTGGACAGCTTTACAATGAGCAGTTCTTC. Protein sequence: CASSPGQLYNEQFF.

The chain links TRBV9 to TRBJ1-4, with TRBD1 matching 9 bases. V lost 3 bases to trimming and J lost 3 bases; unmatched junction nucleotides: 3. The CDR3 runs to 15 residues. CDR1 and CDR2 from the germline V gene are SGDLS and YYNGEE. CDR3 region: CASSGRDRANEKLFF. CDR3 DNA: TGTGCCAGCAGCGGCCGGGACAGGGCTAATGAAAAACTGTTTTTT.

The gene calls are TRBV4-3 and TRBJ2-2; D call uncertain. Trimming removed 0 bases from V and 7 bases from J, with 9 bases in between. The germline V gene encodes CDR1 LGHNA and CDR2 YSLEER. The CDR3 spans 14 residues. CDR3 in amino acids: CASSQDDPSGELFF. The CDR3 nucleotides are TGCGCCAGCAGCCAAGATGACCCTAGCGGGGAGCTGTTTTTT.

This clone was seen only once. This sequence joins TRBV6-2 or TRBV6-3 and TRBJ2-7; tentative D call: TRBD1 (5 bases). Germline V gene lookup returns CDR1 MNHEY and CDR2 SVGEGT. This CDR3 is 13 amino acids long. The V and J ends lost 5 bases and 3 bases respectively, with 11 bases between them. The DNA for the CDR3 is TGTGCCAGCAGTCGCGACAGTAACTACGAGCAGTACTTC. Translated, it gives CASSRDSNYEQYF.

In its sample, this clone was seen once. This chain links TRBV6-5 with TRBJ2-7; D not resolved. Germline loops: CDR1 MNHEY, CDR2 SVGAGI. V shed 4 bases and J shed 9 bases, with 19 bases lying between them. This CDR3 contains 14 residues. CDR3 bases: TGTGCCAGCAGTTCCGACGTCGGCCCGAGCGTGCAGTACTTC. Translated: CASSSDVGPSVQYF.

The chain recombines TRBV7-6 with TRBJ2-3; 8 bases agree with TRBD2. CDR1 is SGHVS and CDR2 is FNYEAQ in the germline V gene. J was trimmed by 0 bases and V by 2 bases; bases with no gene match: 4. This CDR3 has 16 amino acids. Here the CDR3 DNA reads TGTGCCAGCAGCTTATACGGGGGGGGTAGCACAGATACGCAGTATTTT. Protein: CASSLYGGGSTDTQYF.

The rearrangement joins TRBV5-6 to TRBJ1-5; 11 positions match TRBD1. This CDR3 region has 17 residues. CDR1 SGHDT and CDR2 YYEEEE come from the germline V gene. Losses at the gene ends were 0 bases for V and 0 bases for J; bases not matched to a gene: 2. CDR3 region: CASSLGTGGNSNQPQHF. The CDR3 DNA reads as TGTGCCAGCAGCTTGGGGACAGGGGGCAATAGCAATCAGCCCCAGCATTTT.

The chain couples TRBV5-1 to TRBJ1-2, with 7 bases lining up with TRBD1. CDR1 is SGHRS, CDR2 YFSETQ, per germline. The V and J ends lost 0 bases and 4 bases, in that order; junction bases with no gene match: 12. The length of the CDR3 is 17 residues. CDR3 coding DNA: TGCGCCAGCAGCTTGGCCTCCCTAAAAGGGGGCACCTATGGCTACACCTTC. Translation: CASSLASLKGGTYGYTF. The complete variable domain, with remaining parts taken from reference TRBV5-1 and TRBJ1-2, reads KAGVTQTPRYLIKTRGQQVTLSCSPISGHRSVSWYQQTPGQGLQFLFEYFSETQRNKGNFPGRFSGRQFSNSRSEMNVSTLELGDSALYLCASSLASLKGGTYGYTFGSGTRLTVV.

The V call is TRBV7-3, the J call TRBJ2-7; 8 bases map to TRBD2. Per germline, CDR1 SGHTA and CDR2 FQGTGA. The CDR3 extends over 13 amino acids. Trimming at V came to 5 bases and at J to 6 bases, leaving 6 bases not matched to a gene. This CDR3 reads CASSRGTSSEQYF. Here the CDR3 DNA reads TGTGCCAGCAGCCGAGGGACTAGTAGCGAGCAGTACTTC. The full variable domain, in which reference TRBV7-3 and TRBJ2-7 provide the parts outside the CDR3, is GAGVSQTPSNKVTEKGKYVELRCDPISGHTALYWYRQSLGQGPEFLIYFQGTGAADDSGLPNDRFFAVRPEGSVSTLKIQRTERGDSAVYLCASSRGTSSEQYFGPGTRLTVT.

This chain connects TRBV5-1 to TRBJ2-5; D may be TRBD1 (7 bases). Germline V CDR1 and CDR2: SGHRS, YFSETQ. Trimming pared 0 bases from V and 4 bases from J, leaving 13 bases between. This CDR3 spans 15 amino acids. CDR3 sequence: CASSLDRGGGETQYF. For the CDR3, the DNA is TGCGCCAGCAGCTTGGACAGGGGAGGAGGAGAGACCCAGTACTTC.

This clone was seen more than once but under ten times. This CDR3 is also generated by other DNA sequences in the sample. This chain connects TRBV5-4 to TRBJ2-7; D is undetermined. CDR1 SGHNT and CDR2 YYREEE come from the germline V gene (reference sequence). The CDR3 runs 12 residues. Trimming removed 0 bases at V and 3 bases at J, with 4 bases between. The CDR3 sequence: CASSLGGYEQYF. CDR3 DNA: TGTGCCAGCAGCTTGGGAGGCTACGAGCAGTACTTC.

The chain is built from TRBV7-2 and TRBJ2-3; D is perhaps TRBD1 (6 bases). Germline CDR1 SGHTA, CDR2 FQGNSA. The CDR3 has 15 amino acids. The V and J ends lost 1 base and 0 bases respectively, with 8 bases between them. CDR3 amino acids: CASSLGGHSTDTQYF. The CDR3 bases are TGTGCCAGCAGCTTAGGGGGACACAGCACAGATACGCAGTATTTT.

V is TRBV9 and J is TRBJ2-7; 8 nucleotides line up with TRBD2. This CDR3 has 17 residues. In germline, CDR1 is SGDLS, CDR2 YYNGEE. Trimming at V came to 3 bases and at J to 2 bases, leaving 13 bases not matched to a gene. The CDR3 DNA follows: TGTGCCAGCAGCGAGTCACCCGGCGCGGGAGGCCCCTACGAGCAGTACTTC. The encoded protein is CASSESPGAGGPYEQYF.

The sample holds one count of this clone. The V call is TRBV19, the J call TRBJ1-2; weak D call: TRBD1 (6 bases). Germline assignment: CDR1 LNHDA and CDR2 SQIVND (reference sequence). V was shortened by 7 bases and J by 5 bases, with 11 bases between the two germline ends. The CDR3 extends over 12 amino acids. In DNA form, the CDR3 reads TGTGCCAGTATCGACAGGAATTATGGCTACACCTTC. Translated: CASIDRNYGYTF.

This clone was counted once. The V and J genes are TRBV3-1 (or the pseudogene TRBV3-2) and TRBJ2-7; D is possibly TRBD2 (5 bases). V was pared by 2 bases and J by 0 bases, with 11 bases between. The germline V gene has CDR1 LGHDT and CDR2 YNNKEL (reference sequence). This CDR3 is 15 amino acids long. CDR3 sequence reads: CASSQLSGSSYEQYF. In DNA form, the CDR3 reads TGTGCCAGCAGCCAATTAAGCGGTAGCTCCTACGAGCAGTACTTC.

J is TRBJ2-7 and V is TRBV4-3; TRBD1 matches 10 bases. CDR1 and CDR2 from the germline V gene are LGHNA and YSLEER. This CDR3 has 15 residues. V lost 3 bases, J lost 5 bases, and 7 bases stayed unmatched. CDR3 residues: CASSQTGGTLDEQYF. CDR3 nucleotides: TGCGCCAGCAGCCAGACAGGGGGCACTCTGGACGAGCAGTACTTC.

The J gene is TRBJ1-2, the V gene TRBV7-2; 10 bases match TRBD1. Germline lookup yields CDR1 SGHTA and CDR2 FQGNSA. The CDR3 totals 15 residues. V lost 4 bases and J lost 6; bases outside the gene matches: 8. The CDR3 reads CASSSMAGTGDGYTF. The CDR3 coding sequence is TGTGCCAGCAGCTCCATGGCCGGGACAGGGGATGGCTACACCTTC.

This chain uses TRBV28 with TRBJ1-6; TRBD1 might be the D (5 bases). The germline V gene encodes CDR1 MDHEN and CDR2 SYDVKM. V lost 3 bases, J lost 10 bases, and 13 bases lay in between. The CDR3 has 14 amino acids. CDR3 in DNA: TGTGCCAGCAGTTTGGGGGGTGGACGGTCACCCCTCCACTTT. As protein: CASSLGGGRSPLHF.

The J gene is TRBJ2-3, the V gene TRBV4-2; TRBD2 might be the D (5 bases). The CDR3 is made up of 16 amino acids. V was trimmed by 0 bases and J by 3 bases, leaving 13 bases between them. Per the germline V gene, CDR1 is LGHNA and CDR2 is YNFKEQ. CDR3 sequence reads: CASSQEYGRVTDTQYF. The DNA for the CDR3 is TGTGCCAGCAGCCAAGAGTACGGGCGGGTAACAGATACGCAGTATTTT.